This TCR beta chain was recovered during a study of glioma-infiltrating T cells after dendritic cell vaccination. Sequenced by immunoSEQ multiplex PCR; TCRdb stores in-frame clones only, minus some. This sample has 93,000 or so clones, with approximately 80% found just once. PBMC sampling occurred before vaccination, two weeks after the third dose, and at progression. Germline CDR1 and CDR2: SGHVS and FNYEAQ. This CDR3 comprises 14 residues. The ends were cut back, 4 bases at V and 0 bases at J, with 8 bases in the middle. This TCR came from a human donor with glioblastoma. The source material was blood, sampled before dendritic cell vaccination. V usage is TRBV7-6 and J usage is TRBJ2-3; D is unresolved. CDR3 region: CASSSSRSTDTQYF. The CDR3 bases are TGTGCCAGCAGCTCAAGTCGGAGCACAGATACGCAGTATTTT.